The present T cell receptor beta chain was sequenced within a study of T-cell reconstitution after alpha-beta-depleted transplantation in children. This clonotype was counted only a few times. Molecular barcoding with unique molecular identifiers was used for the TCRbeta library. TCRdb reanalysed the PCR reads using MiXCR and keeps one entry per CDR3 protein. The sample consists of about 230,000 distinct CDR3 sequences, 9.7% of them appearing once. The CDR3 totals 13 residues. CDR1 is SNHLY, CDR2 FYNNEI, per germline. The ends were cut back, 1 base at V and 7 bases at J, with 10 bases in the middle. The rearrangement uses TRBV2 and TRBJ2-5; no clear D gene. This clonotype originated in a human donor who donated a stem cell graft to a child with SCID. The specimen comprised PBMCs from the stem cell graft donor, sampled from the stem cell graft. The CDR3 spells CASSEVPRLTQYF. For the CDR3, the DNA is TGTGCCAGCAGTGAAGTTCCCCGTTTGACCCAGTACTTC.